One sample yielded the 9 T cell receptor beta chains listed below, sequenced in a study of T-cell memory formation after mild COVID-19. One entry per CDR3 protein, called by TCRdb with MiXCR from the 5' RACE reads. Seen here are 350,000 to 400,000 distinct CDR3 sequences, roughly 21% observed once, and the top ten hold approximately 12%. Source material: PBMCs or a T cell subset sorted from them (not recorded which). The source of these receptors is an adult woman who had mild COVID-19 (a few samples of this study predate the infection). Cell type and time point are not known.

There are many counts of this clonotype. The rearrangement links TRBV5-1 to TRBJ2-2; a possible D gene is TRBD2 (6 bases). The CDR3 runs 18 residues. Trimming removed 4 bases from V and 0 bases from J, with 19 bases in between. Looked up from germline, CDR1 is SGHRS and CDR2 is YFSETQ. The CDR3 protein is CASSLDWTGRPNTGELFF. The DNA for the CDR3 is TGCGCCAGCAGCCTAGACTGGACCGGGAGACCGAACACCGGGGAGCTGTTTTTT.

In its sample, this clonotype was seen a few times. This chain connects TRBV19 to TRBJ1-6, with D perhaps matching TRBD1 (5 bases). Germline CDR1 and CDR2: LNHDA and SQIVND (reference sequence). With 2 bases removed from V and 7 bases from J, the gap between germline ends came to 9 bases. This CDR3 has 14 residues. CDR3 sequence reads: CASSILGANSPLHF. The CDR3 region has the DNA TGTGCCAGTAGTATATTAGGGGCGAATTCACCCCTCCACTTT.

The CDR3 DNA reads TGTGCCAGCAGCCAAGGACAGGGCGATCAGCCCCAGCATTTT. This gives the protein CASSQGQGDQPQHF. The genes are TRBV4-2 and TRBJ1-5, with 7 bases lining up with TRBD1. The CDR3 totals 14 residues. The J segment lost 5 bases and the V segment lost 1 base, leaving 2 bases of the junction unmatched. Germline CDR1 reads LGHNA; CDR2 reads YNFKEQ.

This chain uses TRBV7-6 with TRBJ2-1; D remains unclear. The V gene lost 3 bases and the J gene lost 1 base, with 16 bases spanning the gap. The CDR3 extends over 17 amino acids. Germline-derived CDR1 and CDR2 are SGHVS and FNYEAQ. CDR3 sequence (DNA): TGTGCCAGCAGCTTCCGAGGCCAGCCCGGGTCCTACAATGAGCAGTTCTTC. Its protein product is CASSFRGQPGSYNEQFF.

This chain's CDR3 is CASSVSGGMGEQYF. The DNA of the CDR3 is TGTGCCAGCAGCGTATCGGGGGGAATGGGCGAGCAGTACTTC. This chain connects TRBV9 to TRBJ2-7, with 7 bases that match TRBD2. From germline, CDR1 is SGDLS and CDR2 YYNGEE. The CDR3 loop spans 14 amino acids. J lost 6 bases, V lost 1 base, and 7 bases had no gene match. The full variable domain, with the rest looked up from reference TRBV9 and TRBJ2-7, is DSGVTQTPKHLITATGQRVTLRCSPRSGDLSVYWYQQSLDQGLQFLIQYYNGEERAKGNILERFSAQQFPDLHSELNLSSLELGDSALYFCASSVSGGMGEQYFGPGTRLTVT.

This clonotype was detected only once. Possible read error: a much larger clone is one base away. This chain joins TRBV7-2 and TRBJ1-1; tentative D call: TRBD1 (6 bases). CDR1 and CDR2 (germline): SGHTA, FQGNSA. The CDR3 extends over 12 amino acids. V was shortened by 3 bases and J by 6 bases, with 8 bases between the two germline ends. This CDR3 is CASSFNRAEAFF. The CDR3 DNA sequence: TGTGCCAGCAGCTTCAACAGGGCTGAAGCTTTCTTT.

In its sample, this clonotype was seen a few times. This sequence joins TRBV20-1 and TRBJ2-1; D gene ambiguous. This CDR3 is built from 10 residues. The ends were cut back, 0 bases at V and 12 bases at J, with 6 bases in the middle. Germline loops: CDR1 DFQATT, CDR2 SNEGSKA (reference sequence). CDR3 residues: CSARDGLQFF. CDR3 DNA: TGCAGTGCTAGAGATGGGTTGCAGTTCTTC.

DNA for the CDR3: TGTGCCAGCAGTGAATTGGCGAGTAACACAGATACGCAGTATTTT. Residues: CASSELASNTDTQYF. This chain uses TRBV25-1 with TRBJ2-3; unclear D gene. This CDR3 is built from 15 residues. V was shortened by 1 base and J by 2 bases, with 10 bases between the two germline ends. Per the germline V gene, CDR1 is MGHDK and CDR2 is SYGVNS.

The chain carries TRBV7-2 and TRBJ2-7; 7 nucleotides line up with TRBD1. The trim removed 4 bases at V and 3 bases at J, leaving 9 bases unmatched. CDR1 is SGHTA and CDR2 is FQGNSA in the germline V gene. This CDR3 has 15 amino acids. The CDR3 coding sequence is TGTGCCAGCAGCTCCACGACAGGGAAGGGCTACGAGCAGTACTTC. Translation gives CASSSTTGKGYEQYF. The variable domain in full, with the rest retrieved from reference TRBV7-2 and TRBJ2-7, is GAGVSQSPSNKVTEKGKDVELRCDPISGHTALYWYRQSLGQGLEFLIYFQGNSAPDKSGLPSDRFSAERTGGSVSTLTIQRTQQEDSAVYLCASSSTTGKGYEQYFGPGTRLTVT.